This paragraph reports one T cell receptor beta chain. Its matching antigen is unknown. The data are from a study of T cell clonotyping in hematopoietic cell transplantation. Study-level points and caveats: Recipient TCR diversity dropped after transplant; expanded clonotypes rose from day 30 to 180.

Looked up from germline, CDR1 is SGHTA and CDR2 is FQGNSA. The CDR3 covers 15 residues. The V gene end was trimmed by 5 bases and the J gene end by 5 bases; junction bases not matched to a gene: 11. Here immunoSEQ multiplex PCR was the method, and the copy in TCRdb shows in-frame clones only, minus some. The sample yields approximately 30,000 clones, 95% seen once. V gene TRBV7-2 combines with J gene TRBJ1-1, with 7 bases that match TRBD1. The origin of this receptor is a man aged 45-65 years in good health. Some clones in this sample may be carry-over from other donors' samples. The sample comprised peripheral blood mononuclear cells. For the CDR3, the DNA is TGTGCCAGCAGCCAACAGGGGAGTGGGAATACTGAAGCTTTCTTT. Protein product: CASSQQGSGNTEAFF.